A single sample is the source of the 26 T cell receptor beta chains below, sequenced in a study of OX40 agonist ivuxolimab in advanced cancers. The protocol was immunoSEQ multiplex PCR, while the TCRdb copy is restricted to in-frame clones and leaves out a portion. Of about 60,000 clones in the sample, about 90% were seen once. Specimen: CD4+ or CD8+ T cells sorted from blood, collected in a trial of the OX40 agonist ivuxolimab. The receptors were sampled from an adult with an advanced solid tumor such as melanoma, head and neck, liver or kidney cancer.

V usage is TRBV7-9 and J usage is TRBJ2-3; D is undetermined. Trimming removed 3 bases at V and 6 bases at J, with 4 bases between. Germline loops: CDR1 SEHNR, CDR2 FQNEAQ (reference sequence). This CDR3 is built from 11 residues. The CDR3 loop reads CASSFSDTQYF. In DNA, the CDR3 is TGTGCCAGCAGCTTTTCTGATACGCAGTATTTT. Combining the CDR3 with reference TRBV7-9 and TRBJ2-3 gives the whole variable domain DTGVSQNPRHKITKRGQNVTFRCDPISEHNRLYWYRQTLGQGPEFLTYFQNEAQLEKSRLLSDRFSAERPKGSFSTLEIQRTEQGDSAMYLCASSFSDTQYFGPGTRLTVL.

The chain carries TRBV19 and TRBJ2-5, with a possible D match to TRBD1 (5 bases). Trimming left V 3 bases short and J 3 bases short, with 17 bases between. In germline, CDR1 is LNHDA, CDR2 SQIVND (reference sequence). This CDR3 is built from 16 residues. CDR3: CASSIRGGALKETQYF. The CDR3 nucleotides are TGTGCCAGTAGTATTAGGGGCGGTGCATTGAAAGAGACCCAGTACTTC.

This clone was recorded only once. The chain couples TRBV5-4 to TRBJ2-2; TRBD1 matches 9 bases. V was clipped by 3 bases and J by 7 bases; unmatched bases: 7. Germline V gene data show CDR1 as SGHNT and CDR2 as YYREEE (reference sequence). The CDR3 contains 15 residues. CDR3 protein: CASSSLQGAVGELFF. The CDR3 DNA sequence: TGTGCCAGCAGCTCGCTACAGGGGGCGGTCGGGGAGCTGTTTTTT.

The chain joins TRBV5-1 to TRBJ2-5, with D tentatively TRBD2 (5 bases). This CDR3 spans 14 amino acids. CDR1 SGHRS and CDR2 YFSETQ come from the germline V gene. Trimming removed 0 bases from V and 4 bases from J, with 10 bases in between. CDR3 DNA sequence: TGCGCCAGCAGCTTGGTGCCTAGCAGAGAGACCCAGTACTTC. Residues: CASSLVPSRETQYF.

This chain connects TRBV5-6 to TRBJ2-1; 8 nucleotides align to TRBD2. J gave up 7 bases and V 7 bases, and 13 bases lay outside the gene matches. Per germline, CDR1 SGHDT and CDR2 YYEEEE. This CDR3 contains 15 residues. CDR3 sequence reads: CASQAQSGSVNEQFF. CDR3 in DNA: TGTGCCAGCCAAGCTCAAAGCGGGAGTGTTAATGAGCAGTTCTTC.

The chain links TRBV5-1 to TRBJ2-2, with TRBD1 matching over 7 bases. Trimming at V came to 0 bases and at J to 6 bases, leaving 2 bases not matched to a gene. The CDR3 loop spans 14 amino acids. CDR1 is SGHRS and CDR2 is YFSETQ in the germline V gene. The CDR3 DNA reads TGCGCCAGCAGCTTGGTCCAGGGGGCCGGGGAGCTGTTTTTT. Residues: CASSLVQGAGELFF.

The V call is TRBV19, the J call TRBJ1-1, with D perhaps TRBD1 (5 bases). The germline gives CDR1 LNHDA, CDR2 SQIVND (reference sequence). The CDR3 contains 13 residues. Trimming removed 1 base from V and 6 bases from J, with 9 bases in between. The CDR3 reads CASSIVRQSEAFF. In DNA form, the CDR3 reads TGTGCCAGTAGTATAGTAAGACAGTCTGAAGCTTTCTTT. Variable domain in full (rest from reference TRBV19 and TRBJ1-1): DGGITQSPKYLFRKEGQNVTLSCEQNLNHDAMYWYRQDPGQGLRLIYYSQIVNDFQKGDIAEGYSVSREKKESFPLTVTSAQKNPTAFYLCASSIVRQSEAFFGQGTRLTVV.

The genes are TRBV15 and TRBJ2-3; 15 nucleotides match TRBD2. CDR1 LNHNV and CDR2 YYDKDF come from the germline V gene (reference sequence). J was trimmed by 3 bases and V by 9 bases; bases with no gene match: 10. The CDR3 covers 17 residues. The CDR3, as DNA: TGTGCCACGGCAAGGACTAGCGGGAGGGCCAGGACAGATACGCAGTATTTT. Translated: CATARTSGRARTDTQYF.

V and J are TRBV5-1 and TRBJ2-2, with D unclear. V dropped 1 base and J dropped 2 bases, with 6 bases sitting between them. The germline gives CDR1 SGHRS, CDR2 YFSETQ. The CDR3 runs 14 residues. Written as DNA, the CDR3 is TGCGCCAGCAGCTTGAGGCCTAACACCGGGGAGCTGTTTTTT. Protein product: CASSLRPNTGELFF.

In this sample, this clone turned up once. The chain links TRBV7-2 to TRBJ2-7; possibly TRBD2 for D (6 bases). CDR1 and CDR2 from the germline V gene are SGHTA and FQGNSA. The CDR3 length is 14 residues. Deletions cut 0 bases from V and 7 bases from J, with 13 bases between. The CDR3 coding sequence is TGTGCCAGCAGCTTAGCGCGGGACGCTTCAGAGCAGTACTTC. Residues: CASSLARDASEQYF.

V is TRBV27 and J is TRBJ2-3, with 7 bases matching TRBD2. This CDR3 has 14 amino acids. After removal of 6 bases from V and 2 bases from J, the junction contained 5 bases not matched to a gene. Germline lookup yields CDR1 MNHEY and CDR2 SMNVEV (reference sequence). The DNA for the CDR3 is TGTGCCAGCAGGCAGCTAGCGGACACAGATACGCAGTATTTT. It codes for CASRQLADTDTQYF.

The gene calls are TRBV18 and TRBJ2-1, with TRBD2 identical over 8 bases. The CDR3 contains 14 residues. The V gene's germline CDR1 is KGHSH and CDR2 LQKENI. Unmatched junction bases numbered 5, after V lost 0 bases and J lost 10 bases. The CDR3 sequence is CASSPPGLGYEQFF. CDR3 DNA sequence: TGTGCCAGCTCACCACCGGGACTAGGATACGAGCAGTTCTTC.

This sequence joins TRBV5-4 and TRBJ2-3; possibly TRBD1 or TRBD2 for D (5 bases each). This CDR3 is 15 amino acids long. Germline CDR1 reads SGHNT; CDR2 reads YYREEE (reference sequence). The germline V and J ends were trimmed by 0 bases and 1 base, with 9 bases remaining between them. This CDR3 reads CASSLAGRRTDTQYF. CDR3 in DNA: TGTGCCAGCAGCTTGGCGGGACGACGCACAGATACGCAGTATTTT.

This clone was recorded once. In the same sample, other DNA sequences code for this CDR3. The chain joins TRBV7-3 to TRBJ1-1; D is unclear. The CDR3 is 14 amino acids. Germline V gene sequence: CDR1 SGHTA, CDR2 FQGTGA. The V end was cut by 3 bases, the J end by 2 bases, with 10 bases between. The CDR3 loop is CASSLTRENTEAFF. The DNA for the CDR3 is TGTGCCAGCAGCTTGACCCGCGAAAACACTGAAGCTTTCTTT.

The CDR3 DNA reads as TGTGCCAGCAGCGAAGTACATGGCTACACCTTC. It is translated as CASSEVHGYTF. The chain combines TRBV7-9 with TRBJ1-2; D is undetermined. The V gene lost 5 bases and the J gene lost 6 bases, with 7 bases spanning the gap. The CDR3 runs 11 residues. Germline V lookup: CDR1 SEHNR, CDR2 FQNEAQ (reference sequence).

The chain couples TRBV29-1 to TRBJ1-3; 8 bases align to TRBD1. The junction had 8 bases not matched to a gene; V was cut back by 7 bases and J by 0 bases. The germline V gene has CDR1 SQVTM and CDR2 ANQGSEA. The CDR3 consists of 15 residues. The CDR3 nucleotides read TGCAGCGCCACGACAGGGGTCAGCTCTGGAAACACCATATATTTT. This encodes CSATTGVSSGNTIYF.

The CDR3 nucleotides read TGCGCCAGCAGCTTGGTTATACTAGCGGGAGCCTCTAGCACAGATACGCAGTATTTT. Translated, it gives CASSLVILAGASSTDTQYF. This rearrangement joins TRBV5-1 to TRBJ2-3; 11 bases map to TRBD2. Germline values: CDR1 SGHRS, CDR2 YFSETQ. With 0 bases clipped from V and 0 bases from J, the junction kept 9 bases outside the gene matches. The length of the CDR3 is 19 residues.

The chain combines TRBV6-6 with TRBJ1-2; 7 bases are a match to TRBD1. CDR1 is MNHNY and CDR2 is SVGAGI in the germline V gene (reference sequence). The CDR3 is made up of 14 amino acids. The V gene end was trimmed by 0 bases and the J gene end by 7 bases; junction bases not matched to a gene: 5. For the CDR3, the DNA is TGTGCCAGCAGTTACTCGAGGCAGGGGGGTGGCTACACCTTC. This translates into CASSYSRQGGGYTF.

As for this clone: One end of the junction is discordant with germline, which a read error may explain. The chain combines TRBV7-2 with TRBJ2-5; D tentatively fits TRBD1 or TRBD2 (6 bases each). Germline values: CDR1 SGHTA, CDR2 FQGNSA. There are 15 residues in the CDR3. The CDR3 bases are TGTGCCAGCAGCTTATATGCCGCGGGACAAGGGACCCAGTACTTC. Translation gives CASSLYAAGQGTQYF. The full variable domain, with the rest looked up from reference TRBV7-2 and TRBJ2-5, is GAGVSQSPSNKVTEKGKDVELRCDPISGHTALYWYRQSLGQGLEFLIYFQGNSAPDKSGLPSDRFSAERTGGSVSTLTIQRTQQEDSAVYLCASSLYAAGQGTQYFGPGTRLLVL.

Written as DNA, the CDR3 is TGCGCCACTAGCACCGGACAGGGGAACAATGAGCAGTTCTTC. Translated, it gives CATSTGQGNNEQFF. V is TRBV5-1 and J is TRBJ2-1, with TRBD1 matching 9 bases. Trimming cost V 9 bases and J 5 bases; bases outside gene matches: 9. This CDR3 is 14 amino acids long. Germline CDR1 and CDR2: SGHRS and YFSETQ.

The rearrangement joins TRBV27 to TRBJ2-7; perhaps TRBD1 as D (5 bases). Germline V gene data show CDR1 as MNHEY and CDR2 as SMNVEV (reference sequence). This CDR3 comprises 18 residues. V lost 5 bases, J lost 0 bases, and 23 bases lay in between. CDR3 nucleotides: TGTGCCAGCAGTCGATATGCCGTCGTAGGGGCCTCCTCCTACGAGCAGTACTTC. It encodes CASSRYAVVGASSYEQYF.

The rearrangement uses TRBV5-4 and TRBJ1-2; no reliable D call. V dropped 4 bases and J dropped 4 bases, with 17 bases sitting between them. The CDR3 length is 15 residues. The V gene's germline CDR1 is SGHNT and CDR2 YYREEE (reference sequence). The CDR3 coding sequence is TGTGCCAGCAGCGCCGGGTCCGAGGGTGGCTATGGCTACACCTTC. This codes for CASSAGSEGGYGYTF. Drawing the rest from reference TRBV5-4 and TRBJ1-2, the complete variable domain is ETGVTQSPTHLIKTRGQQVTLRCSSQSGHNTVSWYQQALGQGPQFIFQYYREEENGRGNFPPRFSGLQFPNYSSELNVNALELDDSALYLCASSAGSEGGYGYTFGSGTRLTVV.

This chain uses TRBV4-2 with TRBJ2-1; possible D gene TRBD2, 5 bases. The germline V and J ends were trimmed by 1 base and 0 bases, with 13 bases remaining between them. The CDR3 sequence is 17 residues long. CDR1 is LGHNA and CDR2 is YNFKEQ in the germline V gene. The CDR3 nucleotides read TGTGCCAGCAGCCAAGGTTTCCAGCGGAGCTCCTACAATGAGCAGTTCTTC. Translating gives CASSQGFQRSSYNEQFF.

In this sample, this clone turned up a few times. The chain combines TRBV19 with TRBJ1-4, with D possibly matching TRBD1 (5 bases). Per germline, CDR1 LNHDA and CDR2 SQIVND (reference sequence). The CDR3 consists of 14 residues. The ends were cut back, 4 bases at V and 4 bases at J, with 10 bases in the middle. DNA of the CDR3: TGTGCCAGTAGTAGCGGGACCTTTAATGAAAAACTGTTTTTT. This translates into CASSSGTFNEKLFF.

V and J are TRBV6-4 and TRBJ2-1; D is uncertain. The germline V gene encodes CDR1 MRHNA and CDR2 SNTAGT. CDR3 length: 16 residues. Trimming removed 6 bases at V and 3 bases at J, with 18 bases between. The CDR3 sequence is CASSRYLVTFYNEQFF. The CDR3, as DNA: TGTGCCAGCAGCCGATACCTGGTTACCTTCTACAATGAGCAGTTCTTC.

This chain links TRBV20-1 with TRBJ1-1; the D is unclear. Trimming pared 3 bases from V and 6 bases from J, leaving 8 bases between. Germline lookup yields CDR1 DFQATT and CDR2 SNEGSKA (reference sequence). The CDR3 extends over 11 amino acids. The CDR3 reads CSARARAEAFF. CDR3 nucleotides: TGCAGTGCTAGGGCGCGCGCTGAAGCTTTCTTT.